This T cell receptor (beta chain) was retrieved from a study of OX40 agonist ivuxolimab in advanced cancers. This CDR3 has 16 residues. V was trimmed by 1 base and J by 0 bases, leaving 11 bases between them. Germline values: CDR1 SGDLS, CDR2 YYNGEE. TCRdb's copy holds only in-frame clones and misses some; the assay was immunoSEQ multiplex PCR. The sample has tens of thousands of clones; about 90% are singletons. Source: CD4+ or CD8+ T cells sorted from blood, taken in a trial of the OX40 agonist ivuxolimab. The chain is built from TRBV9 and TRBJ2-1; D is unresolved. The TCR sequence derives from an adult with an advanced solid tumor such as melanoma, head and neck, liver or kidney cancer. This CDR3 is CASSVYGASSYNEQFF. The CDR3, as DNA: TGTGCCAGCAGCGTATACGGAGCAAGCTCCTACAATGAGCAGTTCTTC.